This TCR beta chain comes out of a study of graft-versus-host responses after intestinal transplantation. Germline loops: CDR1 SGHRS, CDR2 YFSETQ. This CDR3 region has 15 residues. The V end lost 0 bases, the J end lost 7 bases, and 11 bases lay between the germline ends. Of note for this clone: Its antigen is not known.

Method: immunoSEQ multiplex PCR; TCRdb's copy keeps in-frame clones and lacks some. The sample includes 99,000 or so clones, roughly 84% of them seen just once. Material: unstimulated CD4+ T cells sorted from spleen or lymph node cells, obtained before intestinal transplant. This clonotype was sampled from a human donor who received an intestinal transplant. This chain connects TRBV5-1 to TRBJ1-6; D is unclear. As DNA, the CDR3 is TGCGCCAGCAGCTTGGGAGGTGGAGAAAATTCACCCCTCCACTTT. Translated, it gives CASSLGGGENSPLHF.